The 13 T cell receptor beta chains in this list originate from one sample, sequenced in a study of T cell responses to AZD1222 COVID-19 vaccine. Only in-frame clones appear in the TCRdb table, and some are missing; sequencing was by immunoSEQ multiplex PCR. Seen here are 69,000 or so clones, 87% observed once, and the top ten hold around 1.3%. The source material was peripheral blood, sampled 28 days after the second AZD1222 dose. The receptors stem from an adult who received the AZD1222 COVID-19 vaccine.

V is TRBV18 and J is TRBJ1-1, with D unclear. The germline CDR1 and CDR2 sequences are KGHSH and LQKENI. Deletions cut 2 bases from V and 5 bases from J, with 18 bases between. The CDR3 covers 16 residues. CDR3 amino acids: CASSPSEASRGTEAFF. Here the CDR3 DNA reads TGTGCCAGCTCACCATCTGAGGCGAGTCGCGGAACTGAAGCTTTCTTT. The full variable domain, with the rest looked up from reference TRBV18 and TRBJ1-1, is NAGVMQNPRHLVRRRGQEARLRCSPMKGHSHVYWYRQLPEEGLKFMVYLQKENIIDESGMPKERFSAEFPKEGPSILRIQQVVRGDSAAYFCASSPSEASRGTEAFFGQGTRLTVV.

The chain joins TRBV3-1 (or the pseudogene TRBV3-2) to TRBJ1-1; D may be TRBD1 (5 bases). V shed 0 bases and J shed 9 bases, with 23 bases lying between them. This CDR3 has 17 residues. Germline CDR1 reads LGHDT; CDR2 reads YNNKEL (reference sequence). CDR3 protein: CASSQEGQGGLKRKAFF. CDR3 nucleotide sequence: TGTGCCAGCAGCCAAGAGGGGCAGGGAGGGTTAAAACGGAAAGCTTTCTTT.

The rearrangement uses TRBV9 and TRBJ1-2; possibly TRBD1 for D (6 bases). V lost 3 bases and J 2 bases, leaving 8 bases between the germline ends. CDR1 SGDLS and CDR2 YYNGEE come from the germline V gene. This CDR3 has 13 residues. The CDR3 nucleotides are TGTGCCAGCAGCGCTGACAGGAACTATGGCTACACCTTC. Encoded protein: CASSADRNYGYTF. The variable domain in full, completed from reference TRBV9 and TRBJ1-2, reads DSGVTQTPKHLITATGQRVTLRCSPRSGDLSVYWYQQSLDQGLQFLIQYYNGEERAKGNILERFSAQQFPDLHSELNLSSLELGDSALYFCASSADRNYGYTFGSGTRLTVV.

The J gene is TRBJ1-2, the V gene TRBV19; 12 bases map to TRBD1. V shed 6 bases and J 3 bases; nucleotides not matched to a gene: 2. Germline CDR1 and CDR2: LNHDA and SQIVND (reference sequence). This CDR3 has 14 residues. The CDR3 reads CASRGTGGDYGYTF. CDR3 sequence (DNA): TGTGCCAGTAGGGGGACAGGGGGCGACTATGGCTACACCTTC.

The chain has TRBV12-3 or TRBV12-4 and TRBJ2-1, with a weak D call TRBD1 (6 bases). V gave up 1 base and J gave up 15 bases, with 16 bases separating them. The CDR3 extends over 13 amino acids. The CDR3 spells CASSLGGPGLLFF. The CDR3 nucleotides are TGTGCCAGCAGTTTAGGGGGGCCCGGGCTCCTGTTCTTC.

The chain joins TRBV18 to TRBJ2-7; tentative D call: TRBD1 (5 bases). CDR3 length: 14 amino acids. V lost 1 base and J 5 bases, leaving 12 bases between the germline ends. The V gene's germline CDR1 is KGHSH and CDR2 LQKENI. CDR3 DNA sequence: TGTGCCAGCTCACCACTTGGCAGGGTGGACGAGCAGTACTTC. Translation gives CASSPLGRVDEQYF.

This clone was observed once. The chain joins TRBV7-6 to TRBJ1-2, with 7 bases that match TRBD1. Per the germline V gene, CDR1 is SGHVS and CDR2 is FNYEAQ. CDR3 length: 16 amino acids. Trimming at V came to 0 bases and at J to 1 base, leaving 5 bases not matched to a gene. The DNA of the CDR3 is TGTGCCAGCAGCTTAGCCCAGGGGGAGGTTAACTATGGCTACACCTTC. It translates to CASSLAQGEVNYGYTF.

The V call is TRBV4-3, the J call TRBJ2-1, with no clear D. CDR3 length equals 15 residues. Deletions cut 0 bases from V and 8 bases from J, with 14 bases between. Germline assignment: CDR1 LGHNA and CDR2 YSLEER. In nucleotides, the CDR3 is TGCGCCAGCAGCCAAGATTATCTCGTCAGGCATGAGCAGTTCTTC. Translation: CASSQDYLVRHEQFF.

The DNA of the CDR3 is TGCGCCAGCACGGGGACTAGCGGGAGGTACAATGAGCAGTTCTTC. Translated: CASTGTSGRYNEQFF. The chain links TRBV5-1 to TRBJ2-1, with TRBD2 matching 15 bases. The V gene's germline CDR1 is SGHRS and CDR2 YFSETQ. The V gene end was trimmed by 6 bases and the J gene end by 4 bases; junction bases not matched to a gene: 2. The CDR3 is 15 amino acids. Complete variable domain (other parts from reference TRBV5-1 and TRBJ2-1): KAGVTQTPRYLIKTRGQQVTLSCSPISGHRSVSWYQQTPGQGLQFLFEYFSETQRNKGNFPGRFSGRQFSNSRSEMNVSTLELGDSALYLCASTGTSGRYNEQFFGPGTRLTVL.

The V call is TRBV6-5, the J call TRBJ1-2; no reliable D call. V lost 5 bases and J 8 bases, leaving 21 bases between the germline ends. The CDR3 has 15 residues. Germline assignment: CDR1 MNHEY and CDR2 SVGAGI. The CDR3 reads CASSKSGGEVEGYTF. Here the CDR3 DNA reads TGTGCCAGCAGTAAGAGCGGTGGGGAGGTAGAGGGCTACACCTTC.

The chain joins TRBV19 to TRBJ1-1; D perhaps matches TRBD1 (5 bases). Germline CDR1 reads LNHDA; CDR2 reads SQIVND (reference sequence). The CDR3 is 17 residues long. The V end lost 4 bases, the J end lost 4 bases, and 22 bases lay between the germline ends. The CDR3 bases are TGTGCCAGTAGTAAAGCTGGGGGACGGCCGGGCGGCACTGAAGCTTTCTTT. Protein sequence: CASSKAGGRPGGTEAFF.

V usage is TRBV11-1 and J usage is TRBJ2-7; the D gene is possibly TRBD1 (6 bases). V lost 3 bases and J 3 bases, leaving 15 bases between the germline ends. Looked up from germline, CDR1 is SGHAT and CDR2 is FQDESV (reference sequence). This CDR3 contains 15 residues. The CDR3 here is CASSFNRAPGYEQYF. In DNA form, the CDR3 reads TGTGCCAGCAGCTTCAACAGGGCCCCAGGCTACGAGCAGTACTTC.

This sequence joins TRBV3-1 (or the pseudogene TRBV3-2) and TRBJ1-1; D ambiguous. The V and J ends lost 1 base and 4 bases respectively, with 16 bases between them. There are 16 residues in the CDR3. CDR1 and CDR2 from the germline V gene are LGHDT and YNNKEL (reference sequence). The CDR3 DNA follows: TGTGCCAGCAGCCAAGTTAAGGGAATGGGAATCACTGAAGCTTTCTTT. Protein: CASSQVKGMGITEAFF.